A single sample is the source of the 20 T cell receptor beta chains below, sequenced in a study of persistence of HIV-infected CD4 T cells (dated by TCRdb to the early 2020s). The sample's treatment or condition label is to be understood as: suppressive antiretroviral therapy. A pool of overlapping HIV-1 Gag 15-mer peptides, at 1 ug per peptide per mL, was used to stimulate the cells. Memory CD4+ T cells that did not respond, being CD40L-negative, CD69-negative and CD45RO-high, were sorted as memory populations depleted of antigen-responding cells. These receptors' targets are unknown. The immunoSEQ hsTCRB assay version 4 in survey mode was used to sequence TCRbeta repertoires from genomic DNA. Sourced from immuneACCESS, this table was stored by TCRdb with only in-frame sequences that have V and J called. A share of the clones is absent; for the studies checked, an unresolved V gene accounts for under half, and the remainder has no known explanation. For this sample the table gives roughly 32,000 clones, of which around four fifths were detected only once. Of the sample, 15% to 20% is held by the ten largest clones.

The source was CD4+ T cells sorted from PBMCs after approximately 20-hour stimulation, collected from a patient who received antiretroviral therapy. The cell subset or site tag for this specimen amounts to: CD40L-CD69- CD45RO-high memory CD4 T cells not responding to Gag peptides. These receptor sequences come from an adult woman with HIV who was CMV-seropositive.

The chain couples TRBV9 to TRBJ1-1; D is perhaps TRBD1 (5 bases). CDR3 length: 15 amino acids. The germline V gene encodes CDR1 SGDLS and CDR2 YYNGEE. Trimming took 4 bases from V and 4 from J, leaving 17 bases between them. This CDR3 reads CASSPQLREPTEAFF. The DNA for the CDR3 is TGTGCCAGCAGCCCCCAACTCAGGGAGCCCACTGAAGCTTTCTTT.

The rearrangement joins TRBV5-1 to TRBJ2-7, with a weak D call TRBD2 (6 bases). The V gene lost 0 bases and the J gene lost 7 bases, with 17 bases spanning the gap. Germline V gene data show CDR1 as SGHRS and CDR2 as YFSETQ. The CDR3 runs to 15 residues. The CDR3 region has the DNA TGCGCCAGCAGCTTGGACTGGGACTCCTCTCGGGAGCAGTACTTC. It codes for CASSLDWDSSREQYF. Full variable domain (outside the CDR3, taken from reference TRBV5-1 and TRBJ2-7): KAGVTQTPRYLIKTRGQQVTLSCSPISGHRSVSWYQQTPGQGLQFLFEYFSETQRNKGNFPGRFSGRQFSNSRSEMNVSTLELGDSALYLCASSLDWDSSREQYFGPGTRLTVT.

This clone appeared once. CDR3: CASSPLQGSLNTEAFF. The CDR3 nucleotides are TGCGCCAGCAGCCCGTTACAGGGATCCCTGAACACTGAAGCTTTCTTT. This chain joins TRBV5-1 and TRBJ1-1, with D possibly matching TRBD1 (6 bases). The CDR3 contains 16 residues. Looked up from germline, CDR1 is SGHRS and CDR2 is YFSETQ. V lost 4 bases and J lost 0, with 16 bases in between.

This chain connects TRBV5-1 to TRBJ2-7, with D perhaps being TRBD1 or TRBD2 (5 bases each). This CDR3 comprises 15 residues. Germline V gives CDR1 SGHRS, CDR2 YFSETQ. V was cut by 1 base and J by 3 bases, with 14 bases left in between. Written as DNA, the CDR3 is TGCGCCAGCAGCTTGTCTGGGACGGCGGTCTACGAGCAGTACTTC. It codes for CASSLSGTAVYEQYF.

V usage is TRBV7-6 and J usage is TRBJ2-5, with D unresolved. Near its end, the DNA agrees better with TRBJ2-7, so the J call may be wrong. The germline CDR1 and CDR2 sequences are SGHVS and FNYEAQ. This CDR3 has 13 residues. CDR3 in DNA: TGTGCCAGCAGCCGAACTCCTAACTACGAGCAGTACTTC. It is translated as CASSRTPNYEQYF.

About this clone itself: The sample contains more than one DNA sequence encoding this CDR3. This chain connects TRBV3-1 (or the pseudogene TRBV3-2) to TRBJ1-1, with 11 nucleotides matching TRBD1. The CDR3 has 14 residues. Germline loops: CDR1 LGHDT, CDR2 YNNKEL (reference sequence). The V and J ends lost 4 bases and 10 bases, in that order; junction bases with no gene match: 8. CDR3 residues: CASSLQEGQGGAFF. The DNA of the CDR3 is TGTGCCAGCAGCCTACAAGAGGGACAGGGGGGAGCTTTCTTT.

The chain has TRBV18 and TRBJ1-1; no reliable D call. The germline gives CDR1 KGHSH, CDR2 LQKENI. Between the trimmed V and J ends, which lost 4 bases and 1 base, there was a span of 13 bases. The CDR3 loop spans 15 amino acids. CDR3 protein: CASSRKGLTNTEAFF. The DNA for the CDR3 is TGTGCCAGCTCACGAAAAGGACTGACGAACACTGAAGCTTTCTTT.

This clone was seen only once. Within the sample, other DNA sequences also encode this same CDR3. The chain carries TRBV5-1 and TRBJ2-7, with D possibly being TRBD1 or TRBD2 (5 bases each). V dropped 0 bases and J dropped 7 bases, with 14 bases sitting between them. CDR1 and CDR2 from the germline V gene are SGHRS and YFSETQ. The CDR3 extends over 14 amino acids. The CDR3 spells CASSLGGGEGEQYF. In DNA, the CDR3 is TGCGCCAGCAGCTTGGGTGGGGGAGAGGGGGAGCAGTACTTC. Complete variable domain (other parts from reference TRBV5-1 and TRBJ2-7): KAGVTQTPRYLIKTRGQQVTLSCSPISGHRSVSWYQQTPGQGLQFLFEYFSETQRNKGNFPGRFSGRQFSNSRSEMNVSTLELGDSALYLCASSLGGGEGEQYFGPGTRLTVT.

The rearrangement joins TRBV11-3 to TRBJ1-1; 9 bases match TRBD1. This CDR3 has 14 amino acids. Trimming cost V 5 bases and J 4 bases; bases outside gene matches: 5. The germline CDR1 and CDR2 sequences are SGHNT and YENEEA. The CDR3 spells CASSTQGALTEAFF. In DNA form, the CDR3 reads TGTGCCAGCAGCACACAGGGGGCTCTCACTGAAGCTTTCTTT.

CDR3 region: CASITGRDRSLNTEAFF. In DNA form, the CDR3 reads TGTGCCAGCATAACCGGCCGGGACAGGAGCCTGAACACTGAAGCTTTCTTT. The chain links TRBV5-6 to TRBJ1-1; 8 nucleotides line up with TRBD1. The CDR3 is made up of 17 amino acids. V was pared by 6 bases and J by 0 bases, with 13 bases of the junction left unmatched. CDR1 is SGHDT and CDR2 is YYEEEE in the germline V gene.

The chain uses TRBV19 and TRBJ1-2; D gene ambiguous. V lost 3 bases and J 2 bases, leaving 13 bases between the germline ends. The CDR3 sequence is 15 residues long. Germline V gene data show CDR1 as LNHDA and CDR2 as SQIVND (reference sequence). CDR3 amino acids: CASSIRDLANYGYTF. CDR3 bases: TGTGCCAGTAGTATCCGGGATTTGGCGAACTATGGCTACACCTTC.

This chain joins TRBV5-1 and TRBJ2-1; D uncertain. This CDR3 spans 13 amino acids. The V and J ends lost 1 base and 5 bases respectively, with 7 bases between them. Germline V gives CDR1 SGHRS, CDR2 YFSETQ. CDR3 protein: CASSLNGNNEQFF. CDR3 sequence (DNA): TGCGCCAGCAGCTTGAACGGTAACAATGAGCAGTTCTTC.

This clone turned up a few times. The V and J genes are TRBV7-2 and TRBJ1-6, with D hard to call. The CDR3 has 14 amino acids. Germline loops: CDR1 SGHTA, CDR2 FQGNSA. Trimming stripped 3 bases from V and 0 bases from J, with 3 bases between. The CDR3 DNA reads TGTGCCAGCAGCTTGACCTCCTATAATTCACCCCTCCACTTT. Translated, it gives CASSLTSYNSPLHF.

The chain combines TRBV27 with TRBJ2-2; D is possibly TRBD2 (5 bases). V lost 6 bases and J lost 1, with 18 bases in between. CDR3 size: 17 residues. Germline values: CDR1 MNHEY, CDR2 SMNVEV (reference sequence). The DNA for the CDR3 is TGTGCCAGCAGCTTAGAGCGGCCCAGAAAGAACACCGGGGAGCTGTTTTTT. It codes for CASSLERPRKNTGELFF.

This chain connects TRBV3-1 (or the pseudogene TRBV3-2) to TRBJ1-1; 7 bases match TRBD1. The V gene end was trimmed by 4 bases and the J gene end by 3 bases; junction bases not matched to a gene: 11. The CDR3 runs to 16 residues. CDR1 is LGHDT, CDR2 YNNKEL, per germline (reference sequence). The CDR3 DNA reads as TGTGCCAGCAGCCTCTTAGGGGGCGGGGTGGACACTGAAGCTTTCTTT. It translates to CASSLLGGGVDTEAFF.

The chain combines TRBV9 with TRBJ2-6, with 7 bases fitting TRBD1. CDR1 and CDR2 (germline): SGDLS, YYNGEE. The trim removed 0 bases at V and 4 bases at J, leaving 13 bases unmatched. The CDR3 length is 19 residues. The CDR3 DNA reads as TGTGCCAGCAGCGTAGGCCAGGGGGTCCTAACCACGGGGGCCAACGTCCTGACTTTC. Translating it yields CASSVGQGVLTTGANVLTF.

The V call is TRBV5-1, the J call TRBJ2-6; 9 bases align to TRBD1. Trimming removed 0 bases from V and 0 bases from J; junction bases left unmatched: 10. This CDR3 region has 20 residues. CDR1 SGHRS and CDR2 YFSETQ come from the germline V gene. The CDR3 DNA sequence: TGCGCCAGCAGCTTGGAACCACAGGGGGCCTCCTACTCTGGGGCCAACGTCCTGACTTTC. Its translation is CASSLEPQGASYSGANVLTF.

This clone occurred a few times. This chain joins TRBV3-1 (or the pseudogene TRBV3-2) and TRBJ1-1; possibly TRBD1 for D (6 bases). Trimming took 4 bases from V and 4 from J, leaving 10 bases between them. Per the germline V gene, CDR1 is LGHDT and CDR2 is YNNKEL (reference sequence). The CDR3 spans 13 residues. CDR3 sequence reads: CASSPGTSTEAFF. The CDR3 nucleotides read TGTGCCAGCAGCCCCGGGACATCCACTGAAGCTTTCTTT.

A note on this clone: In the same sample, other DNA sequences code for this CDR3. This chain connects TRBV18 to TRBJ2-5, with D perhaps TRBD1 (5 bases). The length of the CDR3 is 14 residues. V was shortened by 4 bases and J by 1 base, with 10 bases between the two germline ends. Germline CDR1 and CDR2: KGHSH and LQKENI. DNA of the CDR3: TGTGCCAGCTCACTGGCAGGGCCCCAAGAGACCCAGTACTTC. Translation: CASSLAGPQETQYF. The full variable domain, its missing parts supplied by reference TRBV18 and TRBJ2-5, is NAGVMQNPRHLVRRRGQEARLRCSPMKGHSHVYWYRQLPEEGLKFMVYLQKENIIDESGMPKERFSAEFPKEGPSILRIQQVVRGDSAAYFCASSLAGPQETQYFGPGTRLLVL.

This chain uses TRBV7-9 with TRBJ2-3; 7 bases match TRBD1. This CDR3 is built from 15 residues. V gave up 0 bases and J gave up 4 bases; unmatched junction bases: 4. CDR1 SEHNR and CDR2 FQNEAQ come from the germline V gene (reference sequence). The CDR3 region is CASSLAGTESDTQYF. CDR3 coding DNA: TGTGCCAGCAGCTTAGCCGGGACAGAGTCAGATACGCAGTATTTT.